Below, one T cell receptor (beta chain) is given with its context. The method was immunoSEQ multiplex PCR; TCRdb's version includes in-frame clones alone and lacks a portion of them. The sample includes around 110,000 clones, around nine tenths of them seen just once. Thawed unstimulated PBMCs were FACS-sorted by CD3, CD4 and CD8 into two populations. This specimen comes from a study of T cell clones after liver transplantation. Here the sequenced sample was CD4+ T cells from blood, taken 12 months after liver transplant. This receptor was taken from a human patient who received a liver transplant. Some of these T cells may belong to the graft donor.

The CDR3 nucleotides are TGCGCCAGCAGCCAGTCTAGCGGCTTGTACCAAGAGACCCAGTACTTC. Its translation is CASSQSSGLYQETQYF. The chain couples TRBV4-3 to TRBJ2-5; 7 bases fit TRBD2. The CDR3 length is 16 residues. Germline CDR1 reads LGHNA; CDR2 reads YSLEER. Trimming cost V 3 bases and J 0 bases; bases outside gene matches: 7.